This T cell receptor (beta chain) stems from a study of response to subunit inactivated influenza vaccine. The study's findings and limits: New T cells are recruited in small numbers by each seasonal influenza vaccination, according to the authors' suggestion.

TCRdb reprocessed the RT-PCR reads with MiXCR, giving one entry per CDR3 protein. The sample lists over 800,000 distinct CDR3 sequences; 21% were seen once. This clonotype has a handful of counts. The antigen remains unidentified. The CDR3 spans 12 residues. V was clipped by 4 bases and J by 4 bases, with 10 bases between them. CDR1 and CDR2 from the germline V gene are SQVTM and ANQGSEA. The V call is TRBV29-1, the J call TRBJ1-2; a possible D gene is TRBD1 (5 bases). Sequencing used PBMCs from blood, obtained more than 4 days after vaccination. The TCR originated in a man aged 45 to 65 who received an inactivated influenza vaccine. The CDR3 is CSVVEGFYGYTF. The CDR3 nucleotides are TGCAGCGTTGTTGAGGGGTTCTATGGCTACACCTTC.